Listed below are T cell receptor beta chains from one sample, sequenced in a study of T-cell memory formation after mild COVID-19. TCRdb reprocessed the 5' RACE reads with MiXCR, giving one entry per CDR3 protein. Among just over 400,000 distinct CDR3 sequences listed, 20% to 25% were seen once. The sample was PBMCs or a T cell subset sorted from them (not recorded which). Receptor source: an adult woman who had mild COVID-19 (a few samples of this study predate the infection). Cell type and time point are not known. The CDR3 runs from the conserved cysteine through the conserved F or W. The D gene is left open where the match is weak.

TRBV14	TRBJ2-7	-	15	CASSQSQKNSYEQYF
TRBV7-6	TRBJ2-1	-	13	CASSLGSSQEQFF
TRBV6-6	TRBJ1-2	TRBD1	14	CASSGQGTNYGYTF
TRBV7-9	TRBJ2-6	-	17	CASSTRTESSGANVLTF
TRBV7-9	TRBJ2-3	TRBD2	19	CASSLLQSTSGSLTDTQYF
TRBV7-8	TRBJ2-3	-	14	CASSWTDSTDTQYF
TRBV7-2	TRBJ2-6	-	10	CASISNVLTF
TRBV7-9	TRBJ2-7	TRBD1	13	CASSPTGVHEQYF
TRBV2	TRBJ2-5	TRBD2	15	CASTASGRAWETQYF
TRBV14	TRBJ2-1	-	16	CASSQDYVSPYNEQFF
TRBV7-9	TRBJ1-1	-	11	CASSLAPEAFF
TRBV24-1	TRBJ2-1	TRBD2	16	CATSASGTSGYNEQFF
TRBV12-3/TRBV12-4	TRBJ2-5	TRBD1	15	CASSLGETGPETQYF
TRBV18	TRBJ2-1	TRBD2	14	CASSPRREANEQFF
TRBV14	TRBJ1-2	TRBD1	13	CASSRGGGYGYTF
TRBV7-9	TRBJ1-2	-	16	CASSIWGAGENYGYTF
TRBV25-1	TRBJ2-7	-	14	CASIGGTLPYEQYF
TRBV2	TRBJ1-2	TRBD1	16	CASSENRGRGGYGYTF
TRBV7-9	TRBJ2-3	TRBD2	15	CASSSTSGGADTQYF
TRBV2	TRBJ2-7	TRBD1	15	CASSGAGTELGEQYF
TRBV7-6	TRBJ1-4	-	14	CASSRGRLNEKLFF
TRBV6-6	TRBJ2-1	TRBD2	15	CASSTDGGVYNEQFF
TRBV27	TRBJ2-7	TRBD2	15	CASSPLAGVSDEQYF
TRBV29-1	TRBJ2-5	TRBD2	16	CSVHRSSAGGLETQYF
TRBV5-1	TRBJ2-5	TRBD2	16	CASSDLRAGGRETQYF
TRBV20-1	TRBJ2-3	TRBD2	16	CSARQLASGWTDTQYF
TRBV7-2	TRBJ1-1	-	12	CASSLARQTAFF
TRBV30	TRBJ2-5	-	12	CAWNRDRETQYF
TRBV4-2	TRBJ1-2	-	14	CASSQQGTHYGYTF
TRBV5-1	TRBJ2-7	TRBD2	15	CASSGVAGTSYEQYF
TRBV5-5	TRBJ2-2	TRBD1	16	CASRHTGTVNTGELFF
TRBV12-3/TRBV12-4	TRBJ1-6	-	12	CASSQTVSPLHF
TRBV30	TRBJ2-7	TRBD2	19	CAWSAPVPGTSSTPYEQYF
TRBV18	TRBJ1-1	-	13	CASSQKALAEAFF
TRBV6-5	TRBJ1-2	-	13	CASKPGTNYGYTF
TRBV19	TRBJ2-7	-	14	CARAGGSTSYEQYF
TRBV2	TRBJ2-7	-	13	CASSEGNGGLQYF
TRBV7-2	TRBJ2-3	TRBD2	15	CASGPREGVVYTQYF
TRBV29-1	TRBJ1-5	TRBD1	13	CSGTTGVDQPQHF
TRBV5-1	TRBJ2-3	TRBD2	18	CASSGAEREDSSTDTQYF
TRBV15	TRBJ2-2	-	17	CATSSSLRDGSTGELFF
TRBV4-3	TRBJ2-7	-	14	CASSFQSDLREQYF